A single T cell receptor beta chain is shown here with its context. This clonotype was detected only a few times. There is no known antigen for this receptor. Base qualities were left out, and no much larger clone turns up one base away. This record belongs to a study of T-cell reconstitution after alpha-beta-depleted transplantation in children (dated by TCRdb to about 2016). At the level of the whole study: Using TCR repertoire profiling, the study quantitatively followed how T-cell immune reconstitution unfolded in children after TCRalphabeta/CD19-depleted allogeneic hematopoietic cell transplantation.

The germline ends are 12 bases apart after V is trimmed by 6 bases and J by 3 bases. CDR1 and CDR2 (DFQATT, SNEGSKA) derive from the germline V gene (reference sequence). The CDR3 numbers 12 residues from cysteine through phenylalanine. This entry keeps only the CDR3 DNA: 36 bases, framed from base 1. Overall study outcomes, separate from this receptor: In some patients, the high TCRbeta diversity seen at day 60 was put down to recipient T cells and intrathymic progenitors that had survived conditioning. About two months after transplant, the apparently early recovery of alphabetaT-cell counts reportedly depended on just several hundred clones that had expanded rapidly and came from non-depleted graft cells. Over the following months the frequencies of hyperexpanded clones went down, and after one year T-cell counts and TCRbeta diversity were mostly credited to newly produced T cells.

The receptor library was made with PCR. Reads for this sample came from an Illumina HiSeq 2500. TCR libraries were prepared with molecular barcoding, using unique molecular identifiers to normalize TCRbeta repertoire quantification. The public sequencing data were trimmed at Q25 with fastp and processed into clonotypes with MiXCR by TCRdb, which kept only in-frame beta chains. Each record represents a unique CDR3 protein, reported with the most common genes and DNA among its rows. Present in this sample are roughly 220,000 distinct CDR3 sequences, about 8.2% of which were seen just once. Of the sample, less than 40% falls within the top ten clones. The intended sense of this specimen's treatment or condition label: allogeneic hematopoietic cell transplantation with graft depleted of TCRalphabeta T cells and CD19 B cells. TCRalphabeta/CD19-depleted allogeneic hematopoietic cell grafts were given to the transplant recipients, all of whom were children.

The chain is encoded by TRBV20-1 joined to TRBJ2-7, with the D call perhaps TRBD1 or TRBD2, each one matching 5 bases. The sample here was PBMCs, mostly from graft donor cells, taken 360 days after TCRalphabeta/CD19-depleted stem cell transplant. This receptor was identified in a male patient between 2 and 15 years old who had a stem cell transplant for acute myeloid leukemia, so the T cells may come from the graft donor. The DNA sequence is given as TGCAGTGCGACGGGACCCATCTACGAGCAGTACTTC. Translated, this is CSATGPIYEQYF.